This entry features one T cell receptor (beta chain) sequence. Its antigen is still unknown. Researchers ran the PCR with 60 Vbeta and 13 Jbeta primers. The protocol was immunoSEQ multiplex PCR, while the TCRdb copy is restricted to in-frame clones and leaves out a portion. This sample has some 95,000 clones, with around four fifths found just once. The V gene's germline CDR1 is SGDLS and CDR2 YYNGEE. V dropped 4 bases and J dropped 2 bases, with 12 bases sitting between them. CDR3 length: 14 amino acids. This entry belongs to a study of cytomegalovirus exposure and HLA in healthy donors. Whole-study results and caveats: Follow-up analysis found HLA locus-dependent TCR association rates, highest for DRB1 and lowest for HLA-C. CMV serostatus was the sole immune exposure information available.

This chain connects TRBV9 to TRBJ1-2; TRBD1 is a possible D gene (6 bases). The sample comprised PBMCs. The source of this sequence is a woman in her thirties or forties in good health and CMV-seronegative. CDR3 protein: CASSTDSSNYGYTF. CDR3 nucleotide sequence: TGTGCCAGCAGCACGGACAGTTCCAACTATGGCTACACCTTC. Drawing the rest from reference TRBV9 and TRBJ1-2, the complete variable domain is DSGVTQTPKHLITATGQRVTLRCSPRSGDLSVYWYQQSLDQGLQFLIQYYNGEERAKGNILERFSAQQFPDLHSELNLSSLELGDSALYFCASSTDSSNYGYTFGSGTRLTVV.